This T cell receptor (beta chain) is drawn from a study of T cell repertoires in cytomegalovirus infection. TCRdb re-called the reads through MiXCR, storing one row per CDR3 protein. The table records more than 200,000 distinct CDR3 sequences, approximately 9.2% of them present only once. This CDR3 region has 14 residues. Trimming pared 1 base from V and 1 base from J, leaving 7 bases between. Germline-derived CDR1 and CDR2 are LGHNA and YNFKEQ. Study findings and constraints: Frequencies of public TCR beta families were cumulated, and this identified carriers of CMV plus the relevant HLA. What dominated the ex vivo response were HLA-C-restricted CMV-specific TCR beta clonotypes.

This clonotype occurred a few times. Its antigen is as yet unknown. The origin of this receptor is a human donor in good health (CMV status not recorded). Some clones in this sample may be carry-over from other donors' samples. V and J are TRBV4-2 and TRBJ1-1; D unresolved. Sequenced input: PBMCs. The CDR3 loop reads CASSQVGPNTEAFF. For the CDR3, the DNA is TGTGCCAGCAGCCAAGTCGGGCCGAACACTGAAGCTTTCTTT.